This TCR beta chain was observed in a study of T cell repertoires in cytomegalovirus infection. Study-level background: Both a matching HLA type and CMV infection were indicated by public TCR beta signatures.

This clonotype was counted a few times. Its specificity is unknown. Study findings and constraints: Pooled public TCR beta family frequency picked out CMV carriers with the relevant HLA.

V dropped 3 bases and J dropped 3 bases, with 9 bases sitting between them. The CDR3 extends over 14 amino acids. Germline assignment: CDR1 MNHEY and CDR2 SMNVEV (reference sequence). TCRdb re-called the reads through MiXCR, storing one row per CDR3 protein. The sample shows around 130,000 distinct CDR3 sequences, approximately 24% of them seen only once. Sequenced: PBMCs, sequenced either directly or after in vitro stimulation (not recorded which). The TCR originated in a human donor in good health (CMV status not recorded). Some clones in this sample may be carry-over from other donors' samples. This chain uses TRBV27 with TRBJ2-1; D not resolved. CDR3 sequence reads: CASSFEPIYNEQFF. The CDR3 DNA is TGTGCCAGCAGTTTTGAACCAATCTACAATGAGCAGTTCTTC.